The 2 T cell receptor beta chains below were found in one sample sequenced in a study of blood T cell repertoires in COVID-19. The table came from immunoSEQ multiplex PCR; TCRdb's copy has only in-frame clones and leaves some out. The sample consists of 130,000 to 150,000 clones, 85% to 90% of them appearing once. Sequenced material: peripheral blood. The receptors derive from a human donor in a cohort sampled during active COVID-19.

The rearrangement links TRBV30 to TRBJ1-6; D is ambiguous. CDR3 size: 15 residues. V dropped 1 base and J dropped 7 bases, with 14 bases sitting between them. From germline, CDR1 is GTSNPN and CDR2 SVGIG (reference sequence). The CDR3 sequence is CAWSAVRGGNSPLHF. CDR3 DNA: TGTGCCTGGAGTGCAGTCCGGGGAGGGAATTCACCCCTCCACTTT.

The chain couples TRBV7-9 to TRBJ2-5, with a possible D match to TRBD1 (6 bases). V gave up 5 bases and J gave up 4 bases, with 20 bases separating them. This CDR3 is 16 amino acids long. Germline V gene data show CDR1 as SEHNR and CDR2 as FQNEAQ (reference sequence). The CDR3 protein is CASSRGGQPVGETQYF. The DNA for the CDR3 is TGTGCCAGCAGCCGTGGTGGACAGCCCGTCGGAGAGACCCAGTACTTC.